This T cell receptor beta chain was captured in a study of blood T cells in healthy people across ages. A sample-barcoded 5' primer and a J-beta primer mix were used in a second PCR of about 7 to 12 cycles. TCRdb itself ran the 5' RACE reads through MiXCR, one entry per CDR3 protein. The table lists under 2,000,000 distinct CDR3 sequences, roughly 50% of them singletons, with around 2.1% in the top ten. CDR3 length: 15 residues. In germline, CDR1 is KGHDR, CDR2 SFDVKD. The V end lost 2 bases, the J end lost 6 bases, and 13 bases lay between the germline ends. The clonotype comes from a middle-aged woman in good health. This sequence joins TRBV24-1 and TRBJ2-1; D is perhaps TRBD1 (5 bases). Specimen: blood. The CDR3 here is CATSDSGRVVNEQFF. In DNA, the CDR3 is TGTGCCACCAGTGATTCAGGCAGGGTGGTCAATGAGCAGTTCTTC.